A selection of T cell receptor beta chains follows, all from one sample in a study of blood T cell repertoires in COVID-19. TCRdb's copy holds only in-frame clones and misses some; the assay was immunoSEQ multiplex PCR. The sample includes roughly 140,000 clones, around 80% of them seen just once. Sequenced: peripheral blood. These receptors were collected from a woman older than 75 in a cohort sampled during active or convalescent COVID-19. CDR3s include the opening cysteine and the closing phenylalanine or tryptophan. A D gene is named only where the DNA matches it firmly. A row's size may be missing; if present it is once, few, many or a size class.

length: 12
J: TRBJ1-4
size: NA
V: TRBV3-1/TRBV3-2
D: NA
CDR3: CASSQGPEKLFF
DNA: TGTGCCAGCAGCCAAGGGCCTGAAAAACTGTTTTTT

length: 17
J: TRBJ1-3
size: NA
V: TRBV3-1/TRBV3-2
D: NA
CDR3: CASSQSSHSRSGNTIYF
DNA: TGTGCCAGCAGCCAATCGAGCCATTCCCGCTCTGGAAACACCATATATTTT

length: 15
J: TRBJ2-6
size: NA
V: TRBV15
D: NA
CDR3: CATSRRDSGANVLTF
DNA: TGTGCCACCAGCAGACGGGACTCTGGGGCCAACGTCCTGACTTTC

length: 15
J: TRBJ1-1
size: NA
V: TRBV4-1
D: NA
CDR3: CASSQEVRANTEAFF
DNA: TGCGCCAGCAGCCAAGAGGTCAGGGCGAACACTGAAGCTTTCTTT

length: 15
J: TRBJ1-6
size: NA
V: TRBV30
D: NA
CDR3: CAWSALGQTFGTLHF
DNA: TGTGCCTGGAGTGCCCTGGGGCAGACCTTTGGGACCCTCCACTTT

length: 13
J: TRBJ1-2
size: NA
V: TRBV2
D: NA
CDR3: CASSSGGSRGYTF
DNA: TGTGCCAGCAGTAGCGGGGGAAGTAGGGGCTACACCTTC

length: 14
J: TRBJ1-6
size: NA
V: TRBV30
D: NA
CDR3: CAWSASSYNSPLHF
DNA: TGTGCCTGGAGTGCTAGCTCCTATAATTCACCCCTCCACTTT

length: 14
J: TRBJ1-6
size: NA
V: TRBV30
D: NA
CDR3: CAWSMGGYNSPLHF
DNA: TGTGCCTGGAGTATGGGCGGGTATAATTCACCCCTCCACTTT

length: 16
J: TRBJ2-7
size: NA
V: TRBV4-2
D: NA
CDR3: CASSQGVGPFAYEQYF
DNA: TGTGCCAGCAGCCAAGGGGTGGGCCCCTTCGCCTACGAGCAGTACTTC

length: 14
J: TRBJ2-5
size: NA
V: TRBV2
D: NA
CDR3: CASSDSGIQETQYF
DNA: TGTGCCAGCAGTGATTCGGGGATTCAAGAGACCCAGTACTTC

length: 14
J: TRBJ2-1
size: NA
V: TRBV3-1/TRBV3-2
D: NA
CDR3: CASAQAASQYEQFF
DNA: TGTGCCAGCGCCCAAGCAGCGTCCCAGTATGAGCAGTTCTTC

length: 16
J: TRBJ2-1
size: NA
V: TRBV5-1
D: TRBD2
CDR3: CASSFAPSRGNNEQFF
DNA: TGCGCCAGCAGCTTTGCCCCCTCGCGGGGGAACAATGAGCAGTTCTTC

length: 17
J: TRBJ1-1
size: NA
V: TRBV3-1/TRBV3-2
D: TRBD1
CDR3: CASSQAGTGERDTEAFF
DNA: TGTGCCAGCAGCCAAGCTGGGACAGGGGAGAGGGACACTGAAGCTTTCTTT

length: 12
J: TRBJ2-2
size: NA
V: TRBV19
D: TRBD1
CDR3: CASSSRQGRLFF
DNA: TGTGCCAGTAGTAGTCGACAGGGAAGGCTGTTTTTT

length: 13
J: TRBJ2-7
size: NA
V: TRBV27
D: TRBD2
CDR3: CASRGGVTYEQYF
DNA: TGTGCCAGCAGGGGGGGGGTAACCTACGAGCAGTACTTC

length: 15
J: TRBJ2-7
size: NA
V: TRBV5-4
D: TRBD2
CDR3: CASSLRGGGAREQYF
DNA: TGTGCCAGCAGCTTGAGAGGCGGGGGGGCCCGAGAGCAGTACTTC

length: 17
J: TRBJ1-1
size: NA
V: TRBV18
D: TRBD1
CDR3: CASSPEGATHLFTEAFF
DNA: TGTGCCAGCTCACCTGAGGGGGCCACGCACCTATTTACGGAAGCTTTCTTT

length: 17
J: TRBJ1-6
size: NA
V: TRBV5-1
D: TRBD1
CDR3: CASSLRTGTGYSSPLHF
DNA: TGCGCCAGCAGCCTGAGGACCGGGACAGGGTATAGTTCACCCCTCCACTTT

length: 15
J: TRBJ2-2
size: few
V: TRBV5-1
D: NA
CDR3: CASSLLTGWAGELFF
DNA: TGCGCCAGCAGCTTGCTTACAGGGTGGGCCGGGGAGCTGTTTTTT

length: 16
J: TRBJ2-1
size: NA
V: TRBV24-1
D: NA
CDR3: CATSEQTSRRRNEQFF
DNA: TGTGCCACCAGTGAACAAACTAGCAGGAGGAGGAATGAGCAGTTCTTC

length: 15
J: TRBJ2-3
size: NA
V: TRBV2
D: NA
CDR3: CASVYAGTGADTQYF
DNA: TGTGCCAGTGTGTACGCGGGGACGGGGGCAGATACGCAGTATTTT

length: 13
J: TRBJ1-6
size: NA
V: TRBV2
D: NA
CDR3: CASSELGRSPLHF
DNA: TGTGCCAGCAGTGAATTGGGGAGGTCACCCCTCCACTTT